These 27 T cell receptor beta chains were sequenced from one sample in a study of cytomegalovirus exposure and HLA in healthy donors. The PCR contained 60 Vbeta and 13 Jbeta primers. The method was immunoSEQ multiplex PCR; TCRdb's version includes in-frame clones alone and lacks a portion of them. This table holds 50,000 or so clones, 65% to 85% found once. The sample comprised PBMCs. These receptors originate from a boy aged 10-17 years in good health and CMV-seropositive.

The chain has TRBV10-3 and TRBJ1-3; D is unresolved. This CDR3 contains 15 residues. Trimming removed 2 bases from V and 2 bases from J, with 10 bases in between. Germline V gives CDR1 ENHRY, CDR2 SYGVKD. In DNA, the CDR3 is TGTGCCATCAGTGAGAGAGGGCGGGCTGGAAACACCATATATTTT. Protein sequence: CAISERGRAGNTIYF.

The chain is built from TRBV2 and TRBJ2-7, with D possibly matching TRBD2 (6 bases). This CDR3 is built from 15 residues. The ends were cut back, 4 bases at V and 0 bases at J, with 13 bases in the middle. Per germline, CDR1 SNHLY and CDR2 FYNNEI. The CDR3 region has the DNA TGTGCCAGCAGTGGGGCTAGCGCCGTCTCCTACGAGCAGTACTTC. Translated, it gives CASSGASAVSYEQYF.

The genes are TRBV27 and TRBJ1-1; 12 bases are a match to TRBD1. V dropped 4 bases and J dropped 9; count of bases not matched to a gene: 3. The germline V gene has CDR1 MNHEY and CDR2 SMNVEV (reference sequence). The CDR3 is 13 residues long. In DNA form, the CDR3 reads TGTGCCAGCAGTTGGGGACAGGGGGCGAAAGCTTTCTTT. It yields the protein CASSWGQGAKAFF.

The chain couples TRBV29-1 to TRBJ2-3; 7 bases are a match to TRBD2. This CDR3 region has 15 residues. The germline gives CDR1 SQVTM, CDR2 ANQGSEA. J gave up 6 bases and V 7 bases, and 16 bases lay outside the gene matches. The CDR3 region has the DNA TGCAGCGGGGGGGGTGAGGTTCATAATGCGGATACGCAGTATTTT. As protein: CSGGGEVHNADTQYF.

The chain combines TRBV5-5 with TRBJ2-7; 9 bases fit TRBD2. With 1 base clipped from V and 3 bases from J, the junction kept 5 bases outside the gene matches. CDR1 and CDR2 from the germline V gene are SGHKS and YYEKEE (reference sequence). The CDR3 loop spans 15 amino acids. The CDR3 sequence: CASSLRRGGVYEQYF. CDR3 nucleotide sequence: TGTGCCAGCAGCTTGAGGCGGGGGGGGGTCTACGAGCAGTACTTC.

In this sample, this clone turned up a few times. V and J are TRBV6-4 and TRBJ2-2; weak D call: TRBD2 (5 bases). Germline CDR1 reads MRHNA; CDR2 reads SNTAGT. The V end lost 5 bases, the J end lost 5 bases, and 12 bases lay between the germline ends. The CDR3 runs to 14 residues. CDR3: CASSREGGTGELFF. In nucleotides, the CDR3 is TGTGCCAGCAGTCGAGAGGGTGGGACCGGGGAGCTGTTTTTT.

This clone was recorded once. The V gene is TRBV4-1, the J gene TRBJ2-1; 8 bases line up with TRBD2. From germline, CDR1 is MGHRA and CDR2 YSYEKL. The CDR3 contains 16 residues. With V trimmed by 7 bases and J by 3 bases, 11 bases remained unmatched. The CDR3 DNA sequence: TGCGCCAGCACAGTTACTAGCGGCCAAAACTACAATGAGCAGTTCTTC. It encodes CASTVTSGQNYNEQFF.

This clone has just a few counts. The CDR3 loop reads CASSKEVLAGANVLTF. Written as DNA, the CDR3 is TGTGCCAGCAGCAAGGAGGTCCTCGCTGGGGCCAACGTCCTGACTTTC. The chain uses TRBV7-6 and TRBJ2-6, with D perhaps matching TRBD2 (5 bases). Germline V CDR1 and CDR2: SGHVS, FNYEAQ. V was shortened by 5 bases and J by 2 bases, with 13 bases between the two germline ends. This CDR3 region has 16 residues.

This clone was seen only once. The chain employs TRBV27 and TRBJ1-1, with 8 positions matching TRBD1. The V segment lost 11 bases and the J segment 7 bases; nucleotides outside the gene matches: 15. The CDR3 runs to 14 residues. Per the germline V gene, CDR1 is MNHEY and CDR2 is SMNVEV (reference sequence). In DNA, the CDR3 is TGTGCCTGCCGGGGAACAGGGGGGTTTGGTGAAGCTTTCTTT. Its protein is CACRGTGGFGEAFF.

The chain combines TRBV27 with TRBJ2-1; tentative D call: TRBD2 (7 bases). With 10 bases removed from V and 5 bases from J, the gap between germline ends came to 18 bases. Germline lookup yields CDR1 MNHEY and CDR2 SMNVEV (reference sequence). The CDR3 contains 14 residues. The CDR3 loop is CATRLWGGHNEQFF. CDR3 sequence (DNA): TGTGCCACCCGTTTGTGGGGGGGGCACAATGAGCAGTTCTTC.

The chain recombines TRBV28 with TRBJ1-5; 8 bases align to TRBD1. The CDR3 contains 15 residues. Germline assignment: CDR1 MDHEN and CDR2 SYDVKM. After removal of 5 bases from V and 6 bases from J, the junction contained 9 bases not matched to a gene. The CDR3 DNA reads TGTGCCAGCAGTAGAGAACAGGGGGAAGGTCAGCCCCAGCATTTT. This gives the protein CASSREQGEGQPQHF. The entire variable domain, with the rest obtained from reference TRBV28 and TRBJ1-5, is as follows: DVKVTQSSRYLVKRTGEKVFLECVQDMDHENMFWYRQDPGLGLRLIYFSYDVKMKEKGDIPEGYSVSREKKERFSLILESASTNQTSMYLCASSREQGEGQPQHFGDGTRLSIL.

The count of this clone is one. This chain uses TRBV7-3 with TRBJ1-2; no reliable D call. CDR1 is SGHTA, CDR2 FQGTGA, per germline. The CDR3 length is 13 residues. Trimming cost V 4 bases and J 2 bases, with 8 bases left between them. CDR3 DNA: TGTGCCAGCAGCTACGGAGAGAACTATGGCTACACCTTC. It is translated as CASSYGENYGYTF. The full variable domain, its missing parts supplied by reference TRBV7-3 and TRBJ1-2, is GAGVSQTPSNKVTEKGKYVELRCDPISGHTALYWYRQSLGQGPEFLIYFQGTGAADDSGLPNDRFFAVRPEGSVSTLKIQRTERGDSAVYLCASSYGENYGYTFGSGTRLTVV.

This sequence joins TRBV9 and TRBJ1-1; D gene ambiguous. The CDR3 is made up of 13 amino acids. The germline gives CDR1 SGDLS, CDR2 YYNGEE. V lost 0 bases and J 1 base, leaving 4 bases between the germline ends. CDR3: CASSVEQNTEAFF. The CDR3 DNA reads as TGTGCCAGCAGCGTAGAACAGAACACTGAAGCTTTCTTT.

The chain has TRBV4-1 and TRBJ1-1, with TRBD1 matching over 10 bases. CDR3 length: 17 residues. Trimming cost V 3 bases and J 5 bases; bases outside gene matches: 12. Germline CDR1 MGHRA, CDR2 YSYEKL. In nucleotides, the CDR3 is TGCGCCAGCAGCCAGCCCTGGGACAGGGGTACTGTAACTGAAGCTTTCTTT. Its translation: CASSQPWDRGTVTEAFF.

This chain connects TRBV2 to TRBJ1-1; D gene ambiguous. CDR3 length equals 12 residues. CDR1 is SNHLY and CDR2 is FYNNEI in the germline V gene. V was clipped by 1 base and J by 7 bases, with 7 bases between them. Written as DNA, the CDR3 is TGTGCCAGCAGTGAAGGGAGCATTGAAGCTTTCTTT. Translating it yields CASSEGSIEAFF.

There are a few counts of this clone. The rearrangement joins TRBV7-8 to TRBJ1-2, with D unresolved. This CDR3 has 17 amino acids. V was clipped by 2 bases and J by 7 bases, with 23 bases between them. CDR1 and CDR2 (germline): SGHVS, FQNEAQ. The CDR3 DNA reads TGTGCCAGCAGCTTATCAGGCAGCGCGGGTTTTGATTTTGGCTACACCTTC. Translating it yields CASSLSGSAGFDFGYTF.

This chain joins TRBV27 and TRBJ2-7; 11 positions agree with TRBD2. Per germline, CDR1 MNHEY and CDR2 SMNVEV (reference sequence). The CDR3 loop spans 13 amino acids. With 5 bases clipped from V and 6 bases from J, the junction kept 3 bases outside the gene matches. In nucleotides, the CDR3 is TGTGCCAGCAGTAAGGGACTAGCGGTCGAGCAGTACTTC. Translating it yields CASSKGLAVEQYF.

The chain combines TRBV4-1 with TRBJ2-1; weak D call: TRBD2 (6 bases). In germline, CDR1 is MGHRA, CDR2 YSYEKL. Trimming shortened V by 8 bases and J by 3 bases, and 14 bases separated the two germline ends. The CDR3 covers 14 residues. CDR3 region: CASSGTGSYNEQFF. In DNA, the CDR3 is TGCGCCAGCTCCGGGACTGGGAGCTACAATGAGCAGTTCTTC.

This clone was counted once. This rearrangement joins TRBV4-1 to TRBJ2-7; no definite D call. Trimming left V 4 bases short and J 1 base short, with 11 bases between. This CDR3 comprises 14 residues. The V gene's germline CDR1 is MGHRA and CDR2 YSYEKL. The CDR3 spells CASSRSGSSYEQYF. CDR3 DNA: TGCGCCAGCAGCCGGTCGGGTTCTTCCTACGAGCAGTACTTC.

The CDR3 region has the DNA TGTGCCAGCGTAATTCTCGGGACAGGTGGCTACAATGAGCAGTTCTTC. This gives the protein CASVILGTGGYNEQFF. This sequence joins TRBV27 and TRBJ2-1, with 8 bases matching TRBD1. The CDR3 is made up of 16 amino acids. J gave up 3 bases and V 8 bases, and 12 bases lay outside the gene matches. Germline assignment: CDR1 MNHEY and CDR2 SMNVEV (reference sequence).

The CDR3 loop reads CASSFETGGYKQYF. The CDR3 DNA follows: TGCGCCAGCAGCTTCGAGACAGGGGGCTACAAGCAGTACTTC. The chain has TRBV5-1 and TRBJ2-5; 10 positions match TRBD1. The V segment lost 2 bases and the J segment 11 bases; nucleotides outside the gene matches: 9. The CDR3 totals 14 residues. The germline V gene has CDR1 SGHRS and CDR2 YFSETQ.

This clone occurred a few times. CDR3: CASSLDRIQETQYF. The CDR3 region has the DNA TGTGCCAGCAGCTTAGACAGAATACAAGAGACCCAGTACTTC. The chain joins TRBV7-2 to TRBJ2-5; D gene unclear. The CDR3 contains 14 residues. Germline loops: CDR1 SGHTA, CDR2 FQGNSA. Between the trimmed V and J ends, which lost 1 base and 2 bases, there was a span of 8 bases.

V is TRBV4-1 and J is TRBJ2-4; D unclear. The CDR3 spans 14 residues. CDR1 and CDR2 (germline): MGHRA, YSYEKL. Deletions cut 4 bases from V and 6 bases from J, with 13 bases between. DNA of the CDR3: TGCGCCAGCAGCCGCCGAGGTGTGGGAAACATTCAGTACTTC. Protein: CASSRRGVGNIQYF.

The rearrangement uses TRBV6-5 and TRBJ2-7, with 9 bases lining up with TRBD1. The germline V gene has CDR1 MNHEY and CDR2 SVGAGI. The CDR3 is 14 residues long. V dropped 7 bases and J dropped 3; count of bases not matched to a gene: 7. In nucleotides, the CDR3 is TGTGCCAGCACCCTAGGACAGGGGAGCTACGAGCAGTACTTC. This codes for CASTLGQGSYEQYF.

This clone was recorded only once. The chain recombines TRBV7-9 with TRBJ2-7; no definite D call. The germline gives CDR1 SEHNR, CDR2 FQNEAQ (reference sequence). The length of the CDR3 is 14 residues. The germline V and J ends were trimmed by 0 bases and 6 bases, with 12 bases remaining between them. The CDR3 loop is CASSLASYSPEQYF. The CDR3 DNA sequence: TGTGCCAGCAGCTTAGCTAGCTATAGCCCCGAGCAGTACTTC.

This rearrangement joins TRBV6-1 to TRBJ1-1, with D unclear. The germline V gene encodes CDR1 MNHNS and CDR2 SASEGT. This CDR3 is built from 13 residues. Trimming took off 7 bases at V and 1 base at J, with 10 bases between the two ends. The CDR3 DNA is TGTGCCAGCACGTCTTGGAGGAACACTGAAGCTTTCTTT. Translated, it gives CASTSWRNTEAFF.

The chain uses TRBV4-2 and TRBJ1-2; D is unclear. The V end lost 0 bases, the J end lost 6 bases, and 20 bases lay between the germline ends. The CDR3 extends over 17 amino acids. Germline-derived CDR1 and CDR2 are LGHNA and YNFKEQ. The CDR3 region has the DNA TGTGCCAGCAGCCAAGAGGGGTCGGCGGGTATAGTTGATGGCTACACCTTC. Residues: CASSQEGSAGIVDGYTF.